This T cell receptor (beta chain) was captured by sequencing in a study of T-cell reconstitution after alpha-beta-depleted transplantation in children (dated by TCRdb to the mid-2010s). About the full investigation: Using TCR repertoire profiling, the study followed T-cell immune reconstitution in a quantitative way in children after TCRalphabeta/CD19-depleted allogeneic hematopoietic cell transplantation.

This clonotype was counted ten times or more. This receptor's antigen is unknown. Per-base qualities were not stored, and no clone one base away is much larger. The library was obtained by PCR. For sequencing, an Illumina HiSeq 2500 was employed. Molecular barcoding was employed in the preparation of TCR libraries, with unique molecular identifiers being used to normalize TCRbeta repertoire quantification. TCRdb passed the public sequencing reads through fastp at Q25 and MiXCR, retaining productive beta sequences. Identical CDR3 proteins give one entry, which carries the most common genes and DNA. In all, the sample holds about 460,000 distinct CDR3 sequences, and about 10% of those were seen once. The ten largest clones add up to just over 2% of the sample. The treatment or condition label here, explained by the study, means: allogeneic hematopoietic cell transplantation with graft depleted of TCRalphabeta T cells and CD19 B cells. TCRalphabeta/CD19-depleted allogeneic hematopoietic cell grafts were given to the transplant recipients, all of whom were children.

Overall study results and their limits: In some patients, high TCRbeta diversity at day 60 was attributed to recipient T cells and intrathymic progenitors that had survived conditioning. The apparently early alphabetaT-cell count recovery about two months after transplant was reportedly dependent on only several hundred rapidly expanded clones derived from non-depleted graft cells. Over subsequent months, a decline in hyperexpanded clone frequencies was noted, and after one year, T-cell counts and TCRbeta diversity were mostly ascribed to newly produced T cells.

The CDR3 holds 13 amino acids from the cysteine to the phenylalanine. Only the CDR3 DNA stays, 39 bases, in frame from base 1. V is reduced by 6 bases and J by 1 base, leaving a spacing of 8 bases between them. The specimen comprised PBMCs, sampled before TCRalphabeta/CD19-depleted stem cell transplant. The clonotype originates from a child aged 2 to 9 with inherited bone marrow failure, due to receive a stem cell transplant. Rearrangement joined TRBV12-3 or TRBV12-4 to TRBJ2-3; a confident D gene designation cannot be given. CDR3 sequence: CASSLRGTDTQYF. The DNA is TGTGCCAGCAGCTTACGGGGCACAGATACGCAGTATTTT.